The TCR beta chain under discussion was sequenced for a study of Graves' ophthalmopathy and Graves' hyperthyroidism. Researchers took RNA transcripts and amplified TCR beta CDR3 regions from them. An opening RT-PCR round employed HTBI primers and preceded a second-round multiplex PCR. In TCRdb, the multiplex PCR reads were re-called with MiXCR into one record per CDR3 protein. The data hold 450,000 or so distinct CDR3 sequences, with about an eighth observed a single time. CDR3 length equals 14 residues. Trimming stripped 2 bases from V and 6 bases from J, with 8 bases between. This clonotype was observed at least ten times.

This TCR was recovered from a woman aged 25 to 45 with Graves' ophthalmopathy. Sequenced sample: blood. This chain links TRBV12-3 or TRBV12-4 with TRBJ1-6, with D maybe TRBD1 (5 bases). The CDR3 is CASSLKGPNSPLHF. CDR3 nucleotides: TGTGCCAGCAGTTTAAAGGGACCTAATTCACCCCTCCACTTT.